The present T cell receptor beta chain was sequenced within a study of blood T cell repertoires in COVID-19 (dated by TCRdb to 2018 to 2021). In terms of the full investigation: Samples covering the acute and convalescent phases of COVID-19 were provided by collaborators in the United States, Italy and Spain. The sample metadata nearly always contained a de-identified subject ID, COVID-19 status, age in years and sex. The prospective study material was composed of cDNA or gDNA derived from T cells, B-cell-depleted T cells, or PBMCs. The samples were drawn from two sources: the first 160 participants of the ongoing ImmuneRACE study, and 1,200 or so subjects contributed by 6 global collaborators. The repertoires were released in a freely available public database intended as a resource for research on the immune response to SARS-CoV-2. Deeply sampled blood TCRbeta repertoires from subjects exposed to, actively infected with, or recovered from COVID-19 were included in the dataset. Where available, HLA class I and class II types were taken from metadata supplied by the sample provider and were not determined by assay-based typing.

What the research found in general, with its limitations: The quantity of clinical and demographic metadata differed by source and by participant and was supplied without curation.

This clone has more than one count but fewer than ten. Its antigen target is currently unknown. Base qualities are not recorded, but no much larger clone differs from it by a single base. Collaborating institutions collected whole blood in K2EDTA tubes following their own protocols. For TCRbeta analysis, collaborator samples were shipped as frozen whole blood, as isolated PBMCs, or as DNA extracted from either sample type. For CDR1 and CDR2, the germline V gene (reference sequence) lists DFQATT and SNEGSKA. At the junction V is shortened by 3 bases and J by 7 bases; bases outside the gene matches: 13. From cysteine to phenylalanine, the CDR3 is 17 amino acids long. Just CDR3 DNA is preserved here, 51 bases in frame from base 1. TCRbeta CDR3 regions were amplified from genomic DNA using the immunoSEQ Assay, a bias-controlled multiplex PCR. As for the original processing: The number of nucleated cells in each sample was estimated by amplification of reference gene primers within the assay. To quantify the absolute abundance of each unique TCRbeta CDR3 rearrangement, sequence reads were collapsed and filtered. For each sample, productive Simpson clonality was calculated as the square root of Simpson's diversity index over productive rearrangements. TCRdb took over this immuneACCESS table, retaining in-frame rearrangements with V and J assigned. Such tables are incomplete; in checked studies, under half of the missing clones stem from an unresolved V gene, and the remainder is unexplained. V and J calls plus clone size are reproduced from that table; the DNA served to infer D and trimming. The sample contains about 280,000 clones, 75% to 90% of them found a single time. Of the sample, 2% to 2.5% is held by the ten largest clones.

The sequenced sample consisted of peripheral blood. Rearrangement joined TRBV20-1 to TRBJ2-3, with 13 junctional bases fitting TRBD2. This sequence was found in a man aged 50 to 59 with acute or convalescent COVID-19. The CDR3 region has the sequence CSASSLSGTSGANTQYF. At the DNA level, the sequence is TGCAGTGCTAGTTCTTTATCCGGGACTAGCGGGGCGAATACGCAGTATTTT.